The clone carrying this TCR beta chain was detected a few times. The antigen remains unidentified. Authors' methods: Built for papillary thyroid cancer, a distant-metastasis classifier drew on CDR3 differences across clinicopathological groups. MiXCR reprocessed the PCR reads for TCRdb. The V and J calls and clone size are TCRdb's, not the authors'. Seen here are approximately 12,000 clones, 25% to 35% observed once, and the top ten hold roughly 12%. This CDR3 has 15 residues. Germline V gene data show CDR1 as SGHVS and CDR2 as FNYEAQ. Trimming shortened V by 1 base and J by 3 bases, and 13 bases separated the two germline ends. Each patient went into thyroid surgery without having received any treatment. These data belong to a study of metastatic and nonmetastatic thyroid tumors. Overall study context: Malignant and benign thyroid patients had repertoires compared in peripheral blood and tumor or nodule tissue.

Study-wide results and limits: Within blood and tumor, benign nodules reportedly had significantly lower TCR beta diversity than malignant thyroid tumors did.

This clonotype was sampled from a female donor with papillary thyroid cancer or a benign thyroid nodule (not recorded which). Some clones in this sample may be carry-over from other donors' samples. This chain connects TRBV7-6 to TRBJ2-7; D remains ambiguous. Material: tumor tissue. The CDR3: CASSLVSGQDYEQYF. CDR3 nucleotides: TGTGCCAGCAGCTTAGTTTCGGGTCAGGACTACGAGCAGTACTTC.